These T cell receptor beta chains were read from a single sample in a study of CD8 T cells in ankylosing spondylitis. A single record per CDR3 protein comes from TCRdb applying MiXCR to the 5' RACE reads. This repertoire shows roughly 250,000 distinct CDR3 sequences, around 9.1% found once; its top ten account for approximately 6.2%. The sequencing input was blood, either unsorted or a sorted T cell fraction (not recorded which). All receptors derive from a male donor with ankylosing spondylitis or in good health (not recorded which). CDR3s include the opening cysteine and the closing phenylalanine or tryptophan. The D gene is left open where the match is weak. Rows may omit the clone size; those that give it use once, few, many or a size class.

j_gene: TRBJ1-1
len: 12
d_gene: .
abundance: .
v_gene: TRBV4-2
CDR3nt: TGTGCCAGCAGCCATTCAGACACTGAAGCTTTCTTT
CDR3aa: CASSHSDTEAFF

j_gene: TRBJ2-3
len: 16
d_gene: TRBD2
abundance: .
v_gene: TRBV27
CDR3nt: TGTGCCAGCAGACGGACTAGCGGGAGGGCCGTAGATACGCAGTATTTT
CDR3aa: CASRRTSGRAVDTQYF

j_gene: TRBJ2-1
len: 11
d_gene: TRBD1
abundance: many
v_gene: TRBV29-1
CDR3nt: TGCAGCGTTACAGGGGGCTGGGAGCAGTTCTTC
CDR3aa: CSVTGGWEQFF

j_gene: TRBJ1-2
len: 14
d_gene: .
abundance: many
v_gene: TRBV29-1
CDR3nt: TGCAGCGTTGAGACCTGGGGGGCCCTAGGCGGCTACACCTTC
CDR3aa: CSVETWGALGGYTF

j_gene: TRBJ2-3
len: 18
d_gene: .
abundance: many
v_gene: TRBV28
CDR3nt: TGTGCCAGCAGTCCCCTCCGCCGGACACACTCTAGCACAGATACGCAGTATTTT
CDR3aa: CASSPLRRTHSSTDTQYF

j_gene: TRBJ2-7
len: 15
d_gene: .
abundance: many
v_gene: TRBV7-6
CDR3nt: TGTGCCAGCAGCTTAGGGCGGCTACAATCCTGGGAGCAGTACTTC
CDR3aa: CASSLGRLQSWEQYF

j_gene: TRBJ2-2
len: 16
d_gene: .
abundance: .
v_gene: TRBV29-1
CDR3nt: TGCAGCGTTTTAGAAGGAAGCGGGACAAAGGCCGGGGAGCTGTTTTTT
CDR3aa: CSVLEGSGTKAGELFF

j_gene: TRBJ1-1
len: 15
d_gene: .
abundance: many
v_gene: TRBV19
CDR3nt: TGTGCCAGTAGTCTTGGGACTTCCCGAAGCACTGAAGCTTTCTTT
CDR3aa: CASSLGTSRSTEAFF

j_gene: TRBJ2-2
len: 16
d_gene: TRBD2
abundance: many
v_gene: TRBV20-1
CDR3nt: TGCAGTGCTAGAGCCGGGCTAGCGGGAGTTACCGGGGAGCTGTTTTTT
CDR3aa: CSARAGLAGVTGELFF

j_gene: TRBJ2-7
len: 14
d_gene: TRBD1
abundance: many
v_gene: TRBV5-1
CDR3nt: TGCGCCAGCAGCTTGGAAGGGGGCGGATACGAGCAGTACTTC
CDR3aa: CASSLEGGGYEQYF

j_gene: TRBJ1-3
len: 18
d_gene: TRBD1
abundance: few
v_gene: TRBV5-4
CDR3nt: TGTGCCAGCAGCTCGACAGGGGGTTACGGGAGCTCTGGAAACACCATATATTTT
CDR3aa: CASSSTGGYGSSGNTIYF

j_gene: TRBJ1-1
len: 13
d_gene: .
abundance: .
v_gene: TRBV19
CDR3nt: TGTGCCAGTAGTATAGTTGCGGGCACTGAAGCTTTCTTT
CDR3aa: CASSIVAGTEAFF

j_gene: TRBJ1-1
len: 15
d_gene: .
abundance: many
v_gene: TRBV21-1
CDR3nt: TGTGCCAGCACCCCGTTTGACAGGTGGTACACTGAAGCTTTCTTT
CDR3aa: CASTPFDRWYTEAFF

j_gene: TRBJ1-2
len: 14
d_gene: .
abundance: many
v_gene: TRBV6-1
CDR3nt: TGTGCCACCTCCAGGGACCGCGCACCCTATGGCTACACCTTC
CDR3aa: CATSRDRAPYGYTF

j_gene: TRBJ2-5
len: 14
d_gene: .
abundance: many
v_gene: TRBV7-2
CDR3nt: TGTGCCAGCAGCTTTAGGGCCCTACAGGAGACCCAGTACTTC
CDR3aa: CASSFRALQETQYF

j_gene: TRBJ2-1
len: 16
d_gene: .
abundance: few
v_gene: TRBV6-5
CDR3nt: TGTGCCAGCAGTTACGATTTCACTTACGCCCCCTCGAGGGGGTTCTTC
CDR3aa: CASSYDFTYAPSRGFF

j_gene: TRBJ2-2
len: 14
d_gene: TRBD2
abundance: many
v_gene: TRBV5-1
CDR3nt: TGCGCCAGCAGCGGGACTAGCCAGAGCGGGGAGCTGTTTTTT
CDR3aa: CASSGTSQSGELFF

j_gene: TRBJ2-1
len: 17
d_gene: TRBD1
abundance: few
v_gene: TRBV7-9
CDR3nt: TGTGCCAGCAGCTTAGGGGCCCGGGACAGGGTGGTCCATGAGCAGTTCTTC
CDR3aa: CASSLGARDRVVHEQFF

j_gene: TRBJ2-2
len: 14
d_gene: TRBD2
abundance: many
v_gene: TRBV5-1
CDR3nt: TGCGCCAGCAGCTTAAAGCGGGGACCGGGTGAGCTGTTTTTT
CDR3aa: CASSLKRGPGELFF

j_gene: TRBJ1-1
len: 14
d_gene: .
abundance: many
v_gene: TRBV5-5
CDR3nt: TGTGCCAGCAGTTCCGGACCGGCGGGCACTGAAGCTTTCTTT
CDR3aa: CASSSGPAGTEAFF

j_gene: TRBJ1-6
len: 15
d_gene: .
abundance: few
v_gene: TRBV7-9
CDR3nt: TGTGCCAGCAGTGCCGGGACCAGGGGAGGTTCACCCCTCCACTTT
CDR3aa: CASSAGTRGGSPLHF

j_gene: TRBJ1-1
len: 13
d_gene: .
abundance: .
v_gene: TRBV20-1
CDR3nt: TGCAGTGGCCAGGCCCTCTGGAACACTGAAGCTTTCTTT
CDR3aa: CSGQALWNTEAFF

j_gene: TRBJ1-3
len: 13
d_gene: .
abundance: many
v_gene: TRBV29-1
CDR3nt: TGCAGCGTTGAAATCGACGGTGGAAACACCATATATTTT
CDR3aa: CSVEIDGGNTIYF

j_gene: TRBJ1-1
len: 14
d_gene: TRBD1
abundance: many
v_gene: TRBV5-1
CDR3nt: TGCGCCAGCAAACGGACAGGGGCGTCCACTGAAGCTTTCTTT
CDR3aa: CASKRTGASTEAFF